This T cell receptor beta chain derives from a study of beta chain features in type 1 diabetes (dated by TCRdb to 2016 to 2019). In terms of the full investigation: Patients and healthy donors did not differ in mean age, gender distribution, total cell number or subset yield. A total of around 110,000,000 sorted cells were examined across all samples, and RNA yield correlated strongly with the number of cells per subset. In the study, TCRB repertoires of sorted circulating CD4+ T cell subsets from recently diagnosed type 1 diabetes patients were compared with those of matched healthy donors. Regulatory and stem cell-like memory subsets were obtained from only 8 patients and roughly 8 healthy donors, while naive and central memory subsets were obtained from all 28 donors. What the authors observed across the whole study: At VDJ recombination sites, type 1 diabetes patients had fewer insertions and more deleted nucleotides, which implies abnormalities in thymic rearrangement. PCR might favor shorter templates, but patient and control samples were amplified and corrected together, so any skew would affect both groups equally. Because small numbers of individuals were included in the HLA sub-analyses, any influence of HLA type on TCRB rearrangement was left unresolved. A moderate but significant shortening of TCRB CDR3 length was observed in type 1 diabetes patients in all four CD4+ subsets. Because cDNA rather than genomic DNA was sequenced, highly expressing activated cells could have been over-represented, although no difference in activation and CD3 levels was found between groups. Naive, central memory and regulatory TCRB repertoires appeared to be more alike among patients than among healthy donors.

This clone was detected only a few times. Its antigen specificity is not known. Base qualities are missing; no much larger clone stands one base away. A single peripheral blood draw of approximately 100 mL on average was collected from each donor into heparinised tubes. A BD FACSAria II was used to sort naive, central memory, regulatory and stem cell-like memory CD4+ T cells with a panel that included CD45RO, CCR7, CD25, CD127, CD95 and CD27. Purity was above 95% for every sorted population. PBMCs were separated immediately by Lymphoprep density gradient centrifugation and were stained directly, without being cultured. So that batch effects would be minimized, each experiment stained and sorted samples in pairs, pairing one healthy donor with one patient. All of the isolated RNA was reverse transcribed with the High Capacity cDNA Reverse Transcription Kit, so expressed TCRB transcripts were sequenced. Deep immunoSEQ sequencing was applied to naive, central memory and regulatory T cell samples, giving an average of roughly 3.5 million total reads per sample. After sorted cells were lysed in RLT buffer, RNA was extracted with DNase-treated RNeasy Micro or Mini kits, with the choice depending on cell number. Each cell subset was processed separately to prevent cross-contamination, with patient and healthy donor samples processed together. The immunoSEQ multiplex PCR was used to amplify TCRB sequences from cDNA, generating 87-bp fragments that spanned the CDR3 region. Sequencing of the amplicons was done on the Illumina HiSeq platform. The authors' analysis ran thus. PCR bias was computationally corrected using synthetic template baselines, reads within Hamming distance 2 were collapsed, and singletons that could not be merged were discarded. Reads were aligned against IMGT to assign V, D and J genes, CDR3 length and insertions or deletions at six rearrangement sites. Clonotype counts were normalized to sorted cell number within each subset before computing true diversity and Gini coefficients with the tcR R package. Repertoire sharing was quantified using the overlap coefficient calculated on TCRB nucleotide sequences. The clones in this table, taken by TCRdb from immuneACCESS, are in-frame only. Not every clone is retained; where verified, under half of the shortfall comes from an unresolved V gene, and the cause of the rest is unknown. Clone size and the V and J calls come from that table; the DNA yielded D and trimming. The sample data list fewer than 45,000 clones, and about 66% of these were observed just once. More than 1.5% of the sample is taken by the ten largest.

V trim: 7 bases; J trim: 2 bases; unmatched bases: 10. Taken from the germline V gene, the CDR1 and CDR2 loops are SQVTM and ANQGSEA. The CDR3 spans 14 residues, from the cysteine through the phenylalanine. CDR3 DNA only is kept here, 42 bases in frame from base 1. Recombination linked TRBV29-1 to TRBJ2-5, and TRBD1 aligns with 7 junction nucleotides. The sample comprised Tregs from blood. Read against the paper, the sample's cell subset or site label means: regulatory CD4+ T cells. This receptor was identified in a man between 25 and 39 years old with type 1 diabetes. Some clones in this sample may be carry-over from other donors' samples. The DNA sequence is as follows: TGCAGCGCCCGCCCGGGACAGAGACAAGAGACCCAGTACTTC. Its product reads: CSARPGQRQETQYF.